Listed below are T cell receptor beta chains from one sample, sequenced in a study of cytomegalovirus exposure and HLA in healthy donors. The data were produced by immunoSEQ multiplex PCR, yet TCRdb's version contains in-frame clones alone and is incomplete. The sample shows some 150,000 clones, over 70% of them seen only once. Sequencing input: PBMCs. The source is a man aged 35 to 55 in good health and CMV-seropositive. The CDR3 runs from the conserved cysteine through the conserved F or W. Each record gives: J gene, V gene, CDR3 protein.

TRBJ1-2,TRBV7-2,CASSPPGTGRYANYGYTF
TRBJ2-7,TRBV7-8,CASSQWTGKYEQYF
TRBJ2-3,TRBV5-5,CASSSIVADTQYF
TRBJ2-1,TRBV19,CASSIGLAGLQGNEQFF
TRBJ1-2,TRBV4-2,CASSQEGSRDTDGYTF
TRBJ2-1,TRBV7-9,CAFRENEQFF
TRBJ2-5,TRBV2,CASEPDRTVEETQYF
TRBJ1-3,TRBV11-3,CASSFSLTAGNTIYF
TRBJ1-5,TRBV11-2,CASSLGQNYNQPQHF
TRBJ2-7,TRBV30,CAWSGTGSRHEQYF
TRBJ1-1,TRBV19,CATTSSGYTEAFF
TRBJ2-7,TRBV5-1,CASSFIQGASYEQYF
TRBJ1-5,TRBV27,CASSPGQVNQPQHF
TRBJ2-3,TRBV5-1,CASSLPSGFPPSTDTQYF
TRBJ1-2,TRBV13,CASSLGISASGKMVEGYTF
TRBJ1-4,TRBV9,CASSPTATNEKLFF
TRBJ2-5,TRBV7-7,CASSDSGEETQYF
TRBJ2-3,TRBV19,CASSIASPWQDTDTQYF
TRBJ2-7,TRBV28,CASRRPRDRGYEQYF
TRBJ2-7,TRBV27,CASSLSSPSYEQYF
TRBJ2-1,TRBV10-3,CAISESGGGRGNEQFF
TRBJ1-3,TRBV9,CASSVEHGNTIYF
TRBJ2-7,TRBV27,CASSLYSGTPLLYEQYF
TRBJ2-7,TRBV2,CASSPDRGPSYEQYF
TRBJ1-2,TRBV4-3,CASSQPGVGQNYGYTF
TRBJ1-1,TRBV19,CASNSLRDRGSPEAFF
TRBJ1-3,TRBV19,CASSPGTFFSGNTIYF
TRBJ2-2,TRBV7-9,CAPGGGEVTGELFF
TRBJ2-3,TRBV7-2,CASSLSGGTDTQYF
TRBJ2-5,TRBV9,CASSMNRVSGETQYF
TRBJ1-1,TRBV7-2,CASSLVPTGAINTEAFF
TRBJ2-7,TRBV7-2,CASSKGDGPYEQYF
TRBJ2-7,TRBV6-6,CASSDQGLAGDEQYF
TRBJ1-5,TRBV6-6,CASRMDREGLRQPQHF
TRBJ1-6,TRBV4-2,CASSRSSYNSPLHF
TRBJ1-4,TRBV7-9,CASSPGQAINEKLFF
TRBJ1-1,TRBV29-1,CSVTTGGEGEAFF
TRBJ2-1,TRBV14,CASSQDGGGLRAYNEQFF
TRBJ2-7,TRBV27,CASSTARDIPYEQYF
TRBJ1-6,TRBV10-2,CASSDVGRDSPLHF